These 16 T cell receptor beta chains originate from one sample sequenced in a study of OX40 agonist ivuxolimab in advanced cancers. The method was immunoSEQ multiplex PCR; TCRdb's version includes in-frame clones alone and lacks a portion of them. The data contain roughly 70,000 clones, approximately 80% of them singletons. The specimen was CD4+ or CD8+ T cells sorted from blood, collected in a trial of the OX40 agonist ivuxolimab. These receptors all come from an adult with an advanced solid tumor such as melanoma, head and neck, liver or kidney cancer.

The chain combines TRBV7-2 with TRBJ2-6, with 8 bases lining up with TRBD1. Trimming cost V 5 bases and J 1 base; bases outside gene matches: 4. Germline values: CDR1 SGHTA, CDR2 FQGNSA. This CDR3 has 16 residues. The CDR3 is CASSPRQGSGANVLTF. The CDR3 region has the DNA TGTGCCAGCAGCCCCCGACAGGGGTCTGGGGCCAACGTCCTGACTTTC. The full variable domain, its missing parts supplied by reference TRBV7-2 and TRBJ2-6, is GAGVSQSPSNKVTEKGKDVELRCDPISGHTALYWYRQSLGQGLEFLIYFQGNSAPDKSGLPSDRFSAERTGGSVSTLTIQRTQQEDSAVYLCASSPRQGSGANVLTFGAGSRLTVL.

CDR3 coding DNA: TGCGCCAGCAGCTTTTACGGGGGCGTCGAAGAGACCCAGTACTTC. It codes for CASSFYGGVEETQYF. The chain couples TRBV5-1 to TRBJ2-5; the D gene could be TRBD1 or TRBD2 (6 bases each). Trimming took off 2 bases at V and 3 bases at J, with 14 bases between the two ends. CDR1 SGHRS and CDR2 YFSETQ come from the germline V gene. This CDR3 spans 15 amino acids.

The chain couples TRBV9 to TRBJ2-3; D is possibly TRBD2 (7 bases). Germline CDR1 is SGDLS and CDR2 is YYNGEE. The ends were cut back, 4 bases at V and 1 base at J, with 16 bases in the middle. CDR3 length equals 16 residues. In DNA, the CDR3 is TGTGCCAGCAGCCGCCTGGGGGCGGGGGGCACAGATACGCAGTATTTT. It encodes CASSRLGAGGTDTQYF. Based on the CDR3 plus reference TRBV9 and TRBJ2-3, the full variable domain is DSGVTQTPKHLITATGQRVTLRCSPRSGDLSVYWYQQSLDQGLQFLIQYYNGEERAKGNILERFSAQQFPDLHSELNLSSLELGDSALYFCASSRLGAGGTDTQYFGPGTRLTVL.

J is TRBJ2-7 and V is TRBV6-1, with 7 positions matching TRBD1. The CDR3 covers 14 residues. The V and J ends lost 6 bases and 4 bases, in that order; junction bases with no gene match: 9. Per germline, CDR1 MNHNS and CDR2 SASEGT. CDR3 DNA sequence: TGTGCCAGCAGCTTTCGGGGACAGTCTTACGAGCAGTACTTC. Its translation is CASSFRGQSYEQYF.

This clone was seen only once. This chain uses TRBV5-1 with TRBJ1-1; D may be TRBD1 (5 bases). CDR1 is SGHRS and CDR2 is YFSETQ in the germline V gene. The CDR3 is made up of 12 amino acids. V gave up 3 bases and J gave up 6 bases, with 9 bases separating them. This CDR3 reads CASSSGVPEAFF. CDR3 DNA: TGCGCCAGCAGCTCGGGGGTGCCTGAAGCTTTCTTT.

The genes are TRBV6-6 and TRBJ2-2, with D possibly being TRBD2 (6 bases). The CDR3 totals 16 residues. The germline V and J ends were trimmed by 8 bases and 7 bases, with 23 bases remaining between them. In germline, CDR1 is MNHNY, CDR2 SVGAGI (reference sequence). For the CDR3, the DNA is TGTGCCAGCGGATTCCCGGCGACTAGGCGGAGCGGGGAGCTGTTTTTT. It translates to CASGFPATRRSGELFF.

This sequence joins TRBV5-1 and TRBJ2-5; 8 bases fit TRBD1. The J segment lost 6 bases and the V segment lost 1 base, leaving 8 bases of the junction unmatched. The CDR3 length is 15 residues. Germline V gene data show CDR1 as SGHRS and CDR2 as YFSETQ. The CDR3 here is CASSLSVDRGKTQYF. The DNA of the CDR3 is TGCGCCAGCAGCTTGTCGGTTGACAGGGGAAAGACCCAGTACTTC.

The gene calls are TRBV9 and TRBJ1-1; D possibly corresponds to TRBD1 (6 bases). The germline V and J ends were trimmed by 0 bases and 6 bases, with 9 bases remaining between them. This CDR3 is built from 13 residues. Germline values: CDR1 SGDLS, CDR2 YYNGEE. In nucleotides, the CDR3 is TGTGCCAGCAGCGTAGGGGGGGGCCCTGAAGCTTTCTTT. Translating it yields CASSVGGGPEAFF.

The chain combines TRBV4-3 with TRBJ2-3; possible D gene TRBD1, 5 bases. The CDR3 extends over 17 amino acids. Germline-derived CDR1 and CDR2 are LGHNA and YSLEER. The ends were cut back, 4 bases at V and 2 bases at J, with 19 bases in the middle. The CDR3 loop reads CASSRGGGRIFTDTQYF. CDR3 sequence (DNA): TGCGCCAGCAGCCGGGGCGGTGGAAGGATCTTCACAGATACGCAGTATTTT.

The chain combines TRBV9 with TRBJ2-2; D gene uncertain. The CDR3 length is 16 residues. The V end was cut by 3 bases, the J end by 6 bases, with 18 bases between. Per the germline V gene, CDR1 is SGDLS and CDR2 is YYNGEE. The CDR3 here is CASSERQLGYAGELFF. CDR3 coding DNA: TGTGCCAGCAGCGAGAGGCAATTGGGGTATGCCGGGGAGCTGTTTTTT.

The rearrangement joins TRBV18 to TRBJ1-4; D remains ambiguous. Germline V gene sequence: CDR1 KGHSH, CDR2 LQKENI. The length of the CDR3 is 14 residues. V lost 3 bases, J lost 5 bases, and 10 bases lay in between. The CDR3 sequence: CASSPPGDNEKLFF. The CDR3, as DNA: TGTGCCAGCTCACCTCCGGGTGACAATGAAAAACTGTTTTTT.

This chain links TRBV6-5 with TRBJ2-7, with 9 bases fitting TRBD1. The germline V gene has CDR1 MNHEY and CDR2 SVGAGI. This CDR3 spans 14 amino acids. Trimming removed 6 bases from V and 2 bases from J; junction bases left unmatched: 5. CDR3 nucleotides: TGTGCCAGCAGATGGACAGGGGATACCTACGAGCAGTACTTC. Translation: CASRWTGDTYEQYF.

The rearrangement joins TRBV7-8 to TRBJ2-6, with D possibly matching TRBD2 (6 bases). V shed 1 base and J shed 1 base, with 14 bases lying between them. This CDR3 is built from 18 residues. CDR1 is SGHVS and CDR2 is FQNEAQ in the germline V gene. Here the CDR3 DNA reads TGTGCCAGCAGCTTAGTGGGACTGGATTTTTCTGGGGCCAACGTCCTGACTTTC. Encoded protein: CASSLVGLDFSGANVLTF.

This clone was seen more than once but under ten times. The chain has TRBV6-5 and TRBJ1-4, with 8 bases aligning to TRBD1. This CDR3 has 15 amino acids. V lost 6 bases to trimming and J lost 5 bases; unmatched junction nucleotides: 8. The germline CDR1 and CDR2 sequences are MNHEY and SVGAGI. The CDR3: CASSRGQGLNEKLFF. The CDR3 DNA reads TGTGCCAGCAGCCGTGGACAGGGTTTAAATGAAAAACTGTTTTTT.

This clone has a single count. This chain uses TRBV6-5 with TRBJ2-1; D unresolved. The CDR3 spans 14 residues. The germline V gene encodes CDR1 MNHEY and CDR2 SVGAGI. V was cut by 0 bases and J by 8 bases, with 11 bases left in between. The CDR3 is CASSYSIGSYEQFF. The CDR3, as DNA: TGTGCCAGCAGTTACTCGATAGGGTCATATGAGCAGTTCTTC.

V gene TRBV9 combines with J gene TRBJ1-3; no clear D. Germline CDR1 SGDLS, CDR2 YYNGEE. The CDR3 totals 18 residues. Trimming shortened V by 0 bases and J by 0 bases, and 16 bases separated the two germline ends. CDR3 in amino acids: CASSVESHETSSGNTIYF. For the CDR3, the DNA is TGTGCCAGCAGCGTAGAGTCACATGAGACGAGCTCTGGAAACACCATATATTTT.